The source of this T cell receptor (beta chain) is a study of T cell responses to AZD1222 COVID-19 vaccine. Germline loops: CDR1 LNHDA, CDR2 SQIVND (reference sequence). CDR3 length equals 16 residues. Trimming took off 5 bases at V and 0 bases at J, with 14 bases between the two ends. Data came from immunoSEQ multiplex PCR; TCRdb stores just in-frame clones and leaves some out. The sample shows around 130,000 clones, about 88% of them seen only once. This TCR was sampled from an adult who received the AZD1222 COVID-19 vaccine. The chain employs TRBV19 and TRBJ1-3; D is possibly TRBD1 (6 bases). Sequencing was performed on peripheral blood, taken 28 days after the second AZD1222 dose. In DNA form, the CDR3 reads TGTGCCAGTAGTTTCCAGACAGGAGTCTCTGGAAACACCATATATTTT. The encoded protein is CASSFQTGVSGNTIYF.